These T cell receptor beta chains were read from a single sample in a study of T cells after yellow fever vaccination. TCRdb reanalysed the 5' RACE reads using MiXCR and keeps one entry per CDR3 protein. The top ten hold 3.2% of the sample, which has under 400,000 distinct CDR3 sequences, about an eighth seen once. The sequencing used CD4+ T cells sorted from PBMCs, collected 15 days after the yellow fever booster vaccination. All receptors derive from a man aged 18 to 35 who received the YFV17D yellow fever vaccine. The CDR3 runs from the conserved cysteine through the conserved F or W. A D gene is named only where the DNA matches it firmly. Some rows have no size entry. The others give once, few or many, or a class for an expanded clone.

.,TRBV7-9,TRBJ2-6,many,CASSLQRSGANVLTF,TGTGCCAGCAGCTTACAAAGGTCTGGGGCCAACGTCCTGACTTTC
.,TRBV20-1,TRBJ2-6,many,CSASVYSGANVLTF,TGCAGTGCTTCTGTTTACTCTGGGGCCAACGTCCTGACTTTC
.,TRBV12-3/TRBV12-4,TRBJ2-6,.,CASSLYGGTSGANVLTF,TGTGCCAGCAGTTTATATGGCGGGACCTCTGGGGCCAACGTCCTGACTTTC
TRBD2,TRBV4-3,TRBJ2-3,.,CASSQDLAGGRGTQYF,TGCGCCAGCAGCCAAGATTTAGCGGGGGGGCGGGGTACGCAGTATTTT
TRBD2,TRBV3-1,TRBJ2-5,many,CASSHLMTGGVSSETQYF,TGTGCCAGCAGCCACCTGATGACGGGGGGGGTCTCGTCAGAGACCCAGTACTTC
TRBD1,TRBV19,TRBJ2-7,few,CASSTPGTGSYEQYF,TGTGCCAGTAGTACCCCCGGGACAGGTTCCTACGAGCAGTACTTC
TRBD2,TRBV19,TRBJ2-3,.,CASLWGTSRTDTQYF,TGTGCCAGTCTCTGGGGGACTAGTCGCACAGATACGCAGTATTTT
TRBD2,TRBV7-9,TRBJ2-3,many,CASSSLSGGITDTQYF,TGTGCCAGCAGCTCCTTGAGCGGGGGGATCACAGATACGCAGTATTTT
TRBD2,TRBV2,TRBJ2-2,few,CASSGHPGGQWTGELFF,TGTGCCAGCAGTGGGCACCCGGGGGGGCAATGGACCGGGGAGCTGTTTTTT
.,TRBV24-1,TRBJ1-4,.,CATIQGVGEKLFF,TGTGCCACCATACAGGGAGTGGGTGAAAAACTGTTTTTT
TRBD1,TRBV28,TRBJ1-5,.,CASRYSGTGGNQPQHF,TGTGCCAGCAGATATTCCGGGACAGGGGGCAATCAGCCCCAGCATTTT
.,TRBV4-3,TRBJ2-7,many,CASSQGTSYEQYF,TGCGCCAGCAGCCAGGGGACTTCCTACGAGCAGTACTTC
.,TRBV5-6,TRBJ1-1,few,CASSSLTGSRRGADTEAFF,TGTGCCAGCAGCTCACTGACAGGCTCCAGAAGGGGAGCGGACACTGAAGCTTTCTTT
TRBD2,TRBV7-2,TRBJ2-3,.,CASSFRPARGGDTQYF,TGTGCCAGCAGCTTCCGTCCTGCGCGGGGGGGTGATACGCAGTATTTT
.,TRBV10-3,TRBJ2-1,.,CAIMQTRNNEQFF,TGTGCCATCATGCAAACTAGGAACAATGAGCAGTTCTTC
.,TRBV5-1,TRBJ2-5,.,CASSLDSVQETQYF,TGCGCCAGCAGCCTAGACAGTGTCCAAGAGACCCAGTACTTC
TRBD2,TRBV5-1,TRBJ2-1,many,CASSLAAGVYNEQFF,TGCGCCAGCAGCTTGGCAGCGGGGGTCTACAATGAGCAGTTCTTC
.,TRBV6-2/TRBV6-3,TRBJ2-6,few,CATIGAGYGANVLTF,TGTGCCACCATCGGGGCGGGCTACGGGGCCAACGTCCTGACTTTC
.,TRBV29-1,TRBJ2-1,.,CSAGRGSGYNEQFF,TGCAGCGCGGGCCGAGGGAGCGGGTACAATGAGCAGTTCTTC
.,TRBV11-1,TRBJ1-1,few,CASSPSLTAFMNTEAFF,TGTGCCAGCAGCCCGAGCCTGACAGCCTTTATGAACACTGAAGCTTTCTTT
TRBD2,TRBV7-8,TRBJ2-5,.,CASSSAGNLETQYF,TGTGCCAGCAGCTCAGCGGGGAACCTAGAGACCCAGTACTTC
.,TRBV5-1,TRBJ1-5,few,CASSLGDLYGNQPQHF,TGCGCCAGCAGCTTGGGTGATCTATATGGCAATCAGCCCCAGCATTTT
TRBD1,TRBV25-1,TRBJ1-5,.,CASSDPRQGGYYSNQPQHF,TGTGCCAGCAGTGACCCTAGACAGGGGGGCTACTATAGCAATCAGCCCCAGCATTTT
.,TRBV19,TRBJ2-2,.,CASSITGNAGELFF,TGTGCCAGTAGTATAACAGGGAACGCCGGGGAGCTGTTTTTT
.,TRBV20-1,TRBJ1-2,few,CSAPPGGTRGYTF,TGCAGTGCCCCCCCCGGAGGGACACGAGGCTACACCTTC
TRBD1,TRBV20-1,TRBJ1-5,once,CSAESGQWAHQPQHF,TGCAGTGCCGAATCGGGACAGTGGGCACACCAGCCCCAGCATTTT
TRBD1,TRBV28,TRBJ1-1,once,CASSETDRTTEAFF,TGTGCCAGCAGTGAGACGGACAGGACGACTGAAGCTTTCTTT
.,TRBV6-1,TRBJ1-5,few,CASSVHVDQPQHF,TGTGCCAGCAGTGTTCATGTCGATCAGCCCCAGCATTTT
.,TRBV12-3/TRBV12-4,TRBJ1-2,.,CASSLETGGYTF,TGTGCCAGCAGTTTAGAGACGGGGGGCTACACCTTC
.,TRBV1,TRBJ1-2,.,CTSSAPTNPPYGYTF,TGCACCAGCAGCGCGCCCACTAATCCCCCCTATGGCTACACCTTC
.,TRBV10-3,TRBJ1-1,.,CAITRGNGNTEAFF,TGTGCCATCACAAGGGGGAACGGGAACACTGAAGCTTTCTTT
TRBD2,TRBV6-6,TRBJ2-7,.,CASSVAGNDYEQYF,TGTGCCAGCAGTGTAGCGGGGAACGACTACGAGCAGTACTTC
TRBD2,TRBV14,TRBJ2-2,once,CASSVRTSGAGELFF,TGTGCCAGCAGCGTAAGGACTAGCGGGGCCGGGGAGCTGTTTTTT
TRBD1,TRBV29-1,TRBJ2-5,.,CSVALNRGQWETQYF,TGCAGCGTAGCCCTGAACAGGGGGCAGTGGGAGACCCAGTACTTC
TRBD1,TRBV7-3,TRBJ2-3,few,CASSSTGTGITDTQYF,TGTGCCAGCAGCTCAACCGGGACAGGGATAACAGATACGCAGTATTTT
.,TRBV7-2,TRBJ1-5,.,CASSLRSGDQPQHF,TGTGCCAGCAGCTTACGGTCAGGGGATCAGCCCCAGCATTTT
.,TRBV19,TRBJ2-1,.,CASTSDPASSYNEQFF,TGTGCCAGTACCTCGGACCCCGCCAGCTCCTACAATGAGCAGTTCTTC
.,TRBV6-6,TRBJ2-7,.,CASSRGSYEQYF,TGTGCCAGCAGCAGGGGCTCCTACGAGCAGTACTTC
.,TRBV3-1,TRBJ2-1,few,CASSQVYTQFF,TGTGCCAGCAGCCAAGTGTACACACAGTTCTTC
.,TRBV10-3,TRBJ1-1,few,CAISEIQVANTEAFF,TGTGCCATTTCCGAGATACAGGTCGCGAACACTGAAGCTTTCTTT
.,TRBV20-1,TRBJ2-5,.,CSAREGAIQETQYF,TGCAGTGCTAGAGAAGGGGCGATTCAAGAGACCCAGTACTTC
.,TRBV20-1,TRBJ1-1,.,CSARDPRGGQGTEAFF,TGCAGTGCTAGAGACCCCCGGGGTGGGCAAGGCACTGAAGCTTTCTTT
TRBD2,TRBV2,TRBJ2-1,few,CASGKERGHSYNEQFF,TGTGCCAGCGGGAAAGAGCGGGGGCACTCCTACAATGAGCAGTTCTTC
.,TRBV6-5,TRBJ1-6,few,CASRQYNSPLHF,TGTGCCAGCAGACAGTATAATTCACCCCTCCACTTT
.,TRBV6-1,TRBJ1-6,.,CASSESPSPRNSPLHF,TGTGCCAGCAGTGAATCCCCCTCACCGCGCAATTCACCCCTCCACTTT
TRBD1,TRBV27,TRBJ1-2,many,CASSPRTGNYGYTF,TGTGCCAGCAGTCCCCGGACAGGGAACTATGGCTACACCTTC
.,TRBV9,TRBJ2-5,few,CASTKSGAGSQETQYF,TGTGCCAGCACAAAAAGTGGGGCGGGGAGCCAAGAGACCCAGTACTTC
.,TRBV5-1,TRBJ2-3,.,CASGRTGVGSSTDTQYF,TGCGCCAGCGGTAGAACTGGCGTGGGTTCTAGCACAGATACGCAGTATTTT